The T cell receptor beta chain under discussion was sequenced for a study of cytomegalovirus exposure and HLA in healthy donors. The study's findings and limits: Sequencing depth roughly uniform across donors was assumed in presence/absence analyses. Researchers catalogued 164 TCR beta chains as cytomegalovirus-associated.

Trimming removed 5 bases from V and 7 bases from J; junction bases left unmatched: 9. CDR3 length: 15 residues. Per the germline V gene, CDR1 is LGHNT and CDR2 is FRNRAP. Use of 60 Vbeta and 13 Jbeta primers characterized the PCR. The repertoire was sequenced with immunoSEQ multiplex PCR; TCRdb's copy has only in-frame clones and lacks some. This sample lists 38,000 or so clones; its ten largest clones have 8.9%. In the case of this clone: The antigen is not known.

This TCR was sampled from a middle-aged man in good health and CMV-seropositive. The chain links TRBV12-5 to TRBJ2-7; 12 nucleotides agree with TRBD2. Material: PBMCs. The CDR3 DNA is TGTGCTAGTGGTATCCGACTAGCGGGAGCGGGGGAGCAGTACTTC. It is translated as CASGIRLAGAGEQYF.